A selection of T cell receptor beta chains follows, all from one sample in a study of PD-L1 blockade in urothelial cancer. Clones were read by immunoSEQ multiplex PCR, and TCRdb kept only the in-frame ones, dropping some. The data contain tens of thousands of clones, about four fifths of them singletons. This specimen was PBMCs, taken around atezolizumab (anti-PD-L1) treatment. These receptors were obtained from a man aged 65 to 79 with urothelial cancer. Both conserved end residues are trimmed from each CDR3. The D gene is left open where the match is weak. Some rows have no size entry. The others give once, few or many, or a class for an expanded clone.

D gene: TRBD1; clone size: few; J gene: TRBJ1-1; V gene: TRBV29-1; CDR3 protein: SVMTGSNTEAF
D gene: TRBD1; clone size: .; J gene: TRBJ1-2; V gene: TRBV18; CDR3 protein: ASSPPRGPDGYT
D gene: .; clone size: once; J gene: TRBJ2-7; V gene: TRBV29-1; CDR3 protein: SVAYSSYEQY
D gene: .; clone size: .; J gene: TRBJ1-4; V gene: TRBV19; CDR3 protein: ASSSHTPDRNEKLF
D gene: TRBD1; clone size: .; J gene: TRBJ1-2; V gene: TRBV19; CDR3 protein: ASSTRQGNHYT
D gene: .; clone size: .; J gene: TRBJ1-1; V gene: TRBV6-5; CDR3 protein: ASIDQGLRAF
D gene: .; clone size: .; J gene: TRBJ2-7; V gene: TRBV5-1; CDR3 protein: ASSLVGTNYEQY
D gene: TRBD2; clone size: .; J gene: TRBJ2-1; V gene: TRBV20-1; CDR3 protein: SAERGVEQF
D gene: TRBD1; clone size: .; J gene: TRBJ1-2; V gene: TRBV18; CDR3 protein: ASSPSGQTNYGYT
D gene: TRBD1; clone size: .; J gene: TRBJ2-5; V gene: TRBV10-3; CDR3 protein: AISESDRGGETQY